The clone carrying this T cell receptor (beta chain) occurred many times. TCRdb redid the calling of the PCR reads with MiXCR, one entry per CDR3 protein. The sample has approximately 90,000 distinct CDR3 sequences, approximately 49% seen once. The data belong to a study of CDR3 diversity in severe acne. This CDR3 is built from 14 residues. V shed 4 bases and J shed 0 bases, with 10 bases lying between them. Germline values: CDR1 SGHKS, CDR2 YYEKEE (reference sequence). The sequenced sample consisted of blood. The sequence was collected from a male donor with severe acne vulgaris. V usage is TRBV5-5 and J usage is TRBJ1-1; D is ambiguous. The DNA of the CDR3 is TGTGCCAGCAGCGTAGGCTCACTGAACACTGAAGCTTTCTTT. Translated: CASSVGSLNTEAFF.